Below, 25 T cell receptor beta chains from the same sample are listed, as sequenced in a study of blood T cells in healthy people across ages. A second PCR of 7 to 11 cycles used a sample-barcoded 5' primer and a J-beta primer mix. TCRdb ran MiXCR on the 5' RACE reads and lists one entry per CDR3 protein. The sample includes around 780,000 distinct CDR3 sequences, around 25% of them seen just once. The same sample was also used in a study of T cells of mothers and their children.

The sample consisted of blood. The receptors derive from a boy between 10 and 17 years old in good health.

This clonotype was picked up many times. The chain links TRBV29-1 to TRBJ2-1; unclear D gene. Trimming pared 4 bases from V and 7 bases from J, leaving 11 bases between. CDR1 is SQVTM and CDR2 is ANQGSEA in the germline V gene. The CDR3 runs 12 residues. The CDR3 sequence: CSVVVGPNEQFF. DNA of the CDR3: TGCAGCGTTGTGGTAGGGCCTAATGAGCAGTTCTTC.

The chain's CDR3 is CAISERVSGTGELFF. The CDR3 nucleotides are TGTGCCATCAGTGAGAGGGTATCAGGCACCGGGGAGCTGTTTTTT. V and J are TRBV10-3 and TRBJ2-2; no reliable D call. Germline V gene data show CDR1 as ENHRY and CDR2 as SYGVKD. Trimming pared 2 bases from V and 4 bases from J, leaving 11 bases between. The CDR3 is 15 residues long.

Notes on this clonotype: Its ends do not fully match the called genes, so a read error is possible. The rearrangement links TRBV4-1 to TRBJ2-5; 8 positions agree with TRBD2. The length of the CDR3 is 13 residues. Germline V gene lookup returns CDR1 MGHRA and CDR2 YSYEKL. This CDR3 reads CASSQPETGGKHF. The CDR3, as DNA: TGCGCCAGCAGCCAACCCGAGACGGGGGGGAAGCACTTC.

This clonotype has only a few counts. The J gene is TRBJ2-1, the V gene TRBV5-5; 8 nucleotides align to TRBD1. The CDR3 covers 11 residues. After removal of 2 bases from V and 12 bases from J, the junction contained 1 base not matched to a gene. CDR1 is SGHKS and CDR2 is YYEKEE in the germline V gene (reference sequence). CDR3 region: CASSLDRGQFF. CDR3 in DNA: TGTGCCAGCAGCTTAGACAGGGGGCAGTTCTTC. Supplemented by reference TRBV5-5 and TRBJ2-1, the full variable domain reads DAGVTQSPTHLIKTRGQQVTLRCSPISGHKSVSWYQQVLGQGPQFIFQYYEKEERGRGNFPDRFSARQFPNYSSELNVNALLLGDSALYLCASSLDRGQFFGPGTRLTVL.

In its sample, this clonotype was seen many times. The J gene is TRBJ2-1, the V gene TRBV20-1; D remains unclear. This CDR3 spans 14 amino acids. Germline values: CDR1 DFQATT, CDR2 SNEGSKA (reference sequence). V was cut by 0 bases and J by 8 bases, with 14 bases left in between. CDR3 loop: CSARDVRALDEQFF. The CDR3 DNA is TGCAGTGCTAGAGATGTACGTGCTTTGGATGAGCAGTTCTTC.

The chain uses TRBV3-1 and TRBJ1-2, with 7 bases lining up with TRBD1. Germline CDR1 and CDR2: LGHDT and YNNKEL (reference sequence). J lost 8 bases, V lost 4 bases, and 7 bases had no gene match. This CDR3 has 13 residues. The CDR3 sequence: CASSPRQGRGYTF. The CDR3 DNA reads TGTGCCAGCAGCCCAAGACAGGGCAGAGGCTACACCTTC.

This chain connects TRBV6-2 or TRBV6-3 to TRBJ1-3, with 12 bases aligning to TRBD1. With V trimmed by 6 bases and J by 3 bases, 9 bases remained unmatched. The CDR3 totals 17 residues. The germline V gene has CDR1 MNHEY and CDR2 SVGEGT. In DNA form, the CDR3 reads TGTGCCAGCAGATTCCAGGGACAGGGGGCTCGTGGAAACACCATATATTTT. Translated, it gives CASRFQGQGARGNTIYF.

The table lists this clonotype with a few counts. V usage is TRBV10-3 and J usage is TRBJ1-1; D unresolved. The CDR3 runs to 14 residues. Germline CDR1 and CDR2: ENHRY and SYGVKD. The V end lost 6 bases, the J end lost 4 bases, and 15 bases lay between the germline ends. CDR3 coding DNA: TGTGCCATCAGCTGGGAGGTCAAGAGCACTGAAGCTTTCTTT. This sequence encodes CAISWEVKSTEAFF.

This clonotype has more than one count but fewer than ten. The chain is built from TRBV6-5 and TRBJ1-1; TRBD1 is a possible D gene (5 bases). CDR1 MNHEY and CDR2 SVGAGI come from the germline V gene. The V end was cut by 0 bases, the J end by 8 bases, with 19 bases between. CDR3 length: 16 amino acids. The CDR3 DNA follows: TGTGCCAGCAGTTACTCTGCCCCGGGGGGTGGATTCGAAGCTTTCTTT. Translation: CASSYSAPGGGFEAFF.

The J gene is TRBJ1-2, the V gene TRBV29-1; D uncertain. From germline, CDR1 is SQVTM and CDR2 ANQGSEA. With 5 bases removed from V and 8 bases from J, the gap between germline ends came to 6 bases. This CDR3 contains 9 residues. The CDR3 coding sequence is TGCAGCGTTCGGGAAGGCTACACCTTC. Residues: CSVREGYTF.

The chain couples TRBV12-3 or TRBV12-4 to TRBJ1-6; D remains ambiguous. The CDR3 loop spans 13 amino acids. V lost 2 bases, J lost 8 bases, and 7 bases lay in between. The CDR3 nucleotides are TGTGCCAGCAGTTTAAAGTACTATTCACCCCTCCACTTT. As protein: CASSLKYYSPLHF.

The gene calls are TRBV10-1 and TRBJ2-1, with 9 bases fitting TRBD1. The DNA end lines up better with TRBJ2-5; the J call may be wrong. CDR1 is WNHNN and CDR2 is SYGVQD in the germline V gene (reference sequence). The CDR3 has 15 amino acids. DNA of the CDR3: TGCGCCAGCAGTCCCAGGACAGGGGAGGTGGAGACCCAGTACTTC. Residues: CASSPRTGEVETQYF.

The J gene is TRBJ2-4, the V gene TRBV5-6, with unresolved D. The ends were cut back, 0 bases at V and 1 base at J, with 8 bases in the middle. The CDR3 has 15 amino acids. Germline V gives CDR1 SGHDT, CDR2 YYEEEE. CDR3 in amino acids: CASSLGAEAKNIQYF. In DNA form, the CDR3 reads TGTGCCAGCAGCTTGGGTGCTGAGGCCAAAAACATTCAGTACTTC.

This clonotype has a handful of counts. The junction departs from the called germline gene at one end, perhaps through a read error. V usage is TRBV20-1 and J usage is TRBJ2-5; 8 positions match TRBD2. The J call is doubtful: the DNA matches TRBJ2-1 better. CDR1 and CDR2 (germline): DFQATT, SNEGSKA (reference sequence). The CDR3 runs 14 residues. The CDR3 nucleotides are TGCAGCGCTACACTAGCGGCTGCCTACAATGAGCAGTTCTTC. Its protein is CSATLAAAYNEQFF.

The chain combines TRBV5-5 with TRBJ2-1; no clear D gene. From germline, CDR1 is SGHKS and CDR2 YYEKEE (reference sequence). The length of the CDR3 is 14 residues. V was clipped by 0 bases and J by 9 bases, with 13 bases between them. The CDR3 reads CASSLEHARGEQFF. The CDR3 bases are TGTGCCAGCAGCTTGGAACACGCGAGAGGTGAGCAGTTCTTC.

J is TRBJ2-2 and V is TRBV2, with 7 nucleotides matching TRBD1. This CDR3 comprises 15 residues. Germline CDR1 reads SNHLY; CDR2 reads FYNNEI. J gave up 2 bases and V 10 bases, and 10 bases lay outside the gene matches. The CDR3 bases are TGTGCCACCACCGGGGACAGCCGTAACACCGGGGAGCTGTTTTTT. Translated: CATTGDSRNTGELFF.

This chain connects TRBV3-1 to TRBJ2-1, with D hard to call. This CDR3 contains 13 residues. The ends were cut back, 4 bases at V and 4 bases at J, with 8 bases in the middle. Germline V gene data show CDR1 as LGHDT and CDR2 as YNNKEL (reference sequence). The CDR3 spells CASSRLEYNEQFF. DNA of the CDR3: TGTGCCAGCAGCCGCCTTGAGTACAATGAGCAGTTCTTC.

This clonotype was picked up a small number of times. The rearrangement uses TRBV18 and TRBJ2-5; TRBD2 aligns across 8 bases. Germline V gives CDR1 KGHSH, CDR2 LQKENI. The J segment lost 0 bases and the V segment lost 2 bases, leaving 2 bases of the junction unmatched. The CDR3 spans 15 residues. The CDR3 region is CASSPTGLDQETQYF. In DNA form, the CDR3 reads TGTGCCAGCTCACCAACGGGACTAGACCAAGAGACCCAGTACTTC.

The gene calls are TRBV12-3 or TRBV12-4 and TRBJ1-4; D not resolved. The CDR3 consists of 12 residues. The ends were cut back, 3 bases at V and 8 bases at J, with 7 bases in the middle. The CDR3 DNA follows: TGTGCCAGCAGTTTTGAGAGGGAAAAACTGTTTTTT. Its translation: CASSFEREKLFF.

This clonotype was observed a few times. The V gene is TRBV3-1, the J gene TRBJ2-7, with 7 bases fitting TRBD2. The CDR3 spans 14 residues. With 4 bases clipped from V and 2 bases from J, the junction kept 5 bases outside the gene matches. Germline CDR1 LGHDT, CDR2 YNNKEL (reference sequence). This CDR3 is CASSPGLGAYEQYF. The CDR3 nucleotides are TGTGCCAGCAGCCCCGGACTAGGAGCCTACGAGCAGTACTTC.

The chain joins TRBV6-5 to TRBJ2-7; 8 bases align to TRBD2. The CDR3 has 15 residues. The V gene's germline CDR1 is MNHEY and CDR2 SVGAGI. With 2 bases clipped from V and 3 bases from J, the junction kept 6 bases outside the gene matches. The DNA for the CDR3 is TGTGCCAGCAGTTACCGGGCGGGGGGCCTCTACGAGCAGTACTTC. Residues: CASSYRAGGLYEQYF.

The chain recombines TRBV6-5 with TRBJ2-5, with TRBD1 matching over 9 bases. After removal of 0 bases from V and 5 bases from J, the junction contained 7 bases not matched to a gene. The V gene's germline CDR1 is MNHEY and CDR2 SVGAGI. CDR3 length: 16 residues. CDR3 protein: CASSYSGTGWMETQYF. The CDR3, as DNA: TGTGCCAGCAGTTACTCGGGGACAGGGTGGATGGAGACCCAGTACTTC.

CDR3 coding DNA: TGTGCCAGCAGCCAAGAAGGCATGAGGATATATAATTCACCCCTCCACTTT. Residues: CASSQEGMRIYNSPLHF. This chain uses TRBV4-2 with TRBJ1-6; D remains unclear. With 0 bases removed from V and 4 bases from J, the gap between germline ends came to 13 bases. Germline V gene sequence: CDR1 LGHNA, CDR2 YNFKEQ. This CDR3 has 17 amino acids.

V gene TRBV15 combines with J gene TRBJ2-3; no definite D call. Trimming pared 0 bases from V and 4 bases from J, leaving 8 bases between. Germline lookup yields CDR1 LNHNV and CDR2 YYDKDF (reference sequence). The CDR3 runs 14 residues. This CDR3 reads CATSRDRASDTQYF. CDR3 coding DNA: TGTGCCACCAGCAGAGATCGAGCCTCAGATACGCAGTATTTT.

This clonotype has a handful of counts. The genes are TRBV7-2 and TRBJ1-2, with TRBD1 matching 9 bases. The CDR3 is made up of 14 amino acids. In germline, CDR1 is SGHTA, CDR2 FQGNSA. Trimming removed 5 bases from V and 6 bases from J; junction bases left unmatched: 7. In DNA, the CDR3 is TGTGCCAGCAGCCGGGACAGGGCCTCTAATGGCTACACCTTC. Its translation is CASSRDRASNGYTF. The whole variable domain, filled in from reference TRBV7-2 and TRBJ1-2, reads GAGVSQSPSNKVTEKGKDVELRCDPISGHTALYWYRQSLGQGLEFLIYFQGNSAPDKSGLPSDRFSAERTGGSVSTLTIQRTQQEDSAVYLCASSRDRASNGYTFGSGTRLTVV.